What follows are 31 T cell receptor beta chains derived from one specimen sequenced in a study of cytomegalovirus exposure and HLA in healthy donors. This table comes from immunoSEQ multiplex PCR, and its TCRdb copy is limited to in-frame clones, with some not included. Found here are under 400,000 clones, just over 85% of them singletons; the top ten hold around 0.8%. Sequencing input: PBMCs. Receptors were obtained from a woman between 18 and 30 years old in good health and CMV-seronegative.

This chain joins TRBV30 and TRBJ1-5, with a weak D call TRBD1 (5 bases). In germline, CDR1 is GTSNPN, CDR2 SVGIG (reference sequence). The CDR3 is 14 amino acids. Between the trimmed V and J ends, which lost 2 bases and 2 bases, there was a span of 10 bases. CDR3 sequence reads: CAWSRGGGNQPQHF. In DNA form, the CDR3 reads TGTGCCTGGAGTCGGGGGGGTGGCAATCAGCCCCAGCATTTT.

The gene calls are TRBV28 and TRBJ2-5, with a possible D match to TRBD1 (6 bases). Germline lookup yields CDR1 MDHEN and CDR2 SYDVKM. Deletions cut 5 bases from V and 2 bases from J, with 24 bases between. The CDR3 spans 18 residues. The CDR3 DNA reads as TGTGCCAGCAGTCGTACCGAATTCGTAAGGACAGTTCAAGAGACCCAGTACTTC. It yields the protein CASSRTEFVRTVQETQYF.

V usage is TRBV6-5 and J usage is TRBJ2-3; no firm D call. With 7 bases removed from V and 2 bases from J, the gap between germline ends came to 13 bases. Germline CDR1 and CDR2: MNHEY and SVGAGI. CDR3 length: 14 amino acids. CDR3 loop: CASTHASATDTQYF. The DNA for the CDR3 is TGTGCCAGCACTCACGCGAGTGCCACAGATACGCAGTATTTT.

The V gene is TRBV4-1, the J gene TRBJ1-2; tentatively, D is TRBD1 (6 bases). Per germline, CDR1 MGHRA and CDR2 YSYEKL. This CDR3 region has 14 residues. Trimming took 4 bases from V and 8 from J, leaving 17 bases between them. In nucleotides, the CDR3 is TGCGCCAGCAGCCCCCAGGGGCAGGGGCGCGGCTACACCTTC. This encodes CASSPQGQGRGYTF.

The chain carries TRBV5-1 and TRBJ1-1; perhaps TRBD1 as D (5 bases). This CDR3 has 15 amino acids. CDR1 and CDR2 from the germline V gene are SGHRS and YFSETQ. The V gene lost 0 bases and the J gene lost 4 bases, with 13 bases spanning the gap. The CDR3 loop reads CASSLEGLASTEAFF. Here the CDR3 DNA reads TGCGCCAGCAGCTTGGAGGGGTTAGCTAGCACTGAAGCTTTCTTT.

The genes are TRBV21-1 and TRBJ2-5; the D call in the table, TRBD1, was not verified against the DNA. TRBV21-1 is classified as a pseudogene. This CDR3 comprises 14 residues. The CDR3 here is CASSKGGTGETQYF. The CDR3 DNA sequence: TGTGCCAGCAGCAAAGGTGGGACAGGGGAGACCCAGTACTTC.

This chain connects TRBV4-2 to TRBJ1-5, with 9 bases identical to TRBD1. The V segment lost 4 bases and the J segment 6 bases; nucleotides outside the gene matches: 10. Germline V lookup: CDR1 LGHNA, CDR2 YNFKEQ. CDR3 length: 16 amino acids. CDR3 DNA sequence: TGTGCCAGCAGCCGAGACTGGGACAGGGTAGGTCAGCCCCAGCATTTT. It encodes CASSRDWDRVGQPQHF.

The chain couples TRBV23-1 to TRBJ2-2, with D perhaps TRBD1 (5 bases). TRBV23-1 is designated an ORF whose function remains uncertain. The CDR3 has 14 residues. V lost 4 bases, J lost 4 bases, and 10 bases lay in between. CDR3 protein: CASSLLDSTGELFF. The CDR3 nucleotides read TGCGCCAGCAGTCTCCTCGACAGCACCGGGGAGCTGTTTTTT.

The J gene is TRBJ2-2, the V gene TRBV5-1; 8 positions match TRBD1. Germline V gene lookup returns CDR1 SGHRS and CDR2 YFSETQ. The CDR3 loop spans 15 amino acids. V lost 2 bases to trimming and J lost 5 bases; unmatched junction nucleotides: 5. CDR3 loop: CASSFATGGTGELFF. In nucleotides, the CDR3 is TGCGCCAGCAGCTTCGCAACAGGGGGTACCGGGGAGCTGTTTTTT.

The CDR3: CASSQDRGLSTEAFF. DNA for the CDR3: TGTGCCAGCTCACAAGACAGGGGGTTGAGCACTGAAGCTTTCTTT. This sequence joins TRBV18 and TRBJ1-1; TRBD1 matches 9 bases. Unmatched junction bases numbered 7, after V lost 4 bases and J lost 4 bases. Germline CDR1 KGHSH, CDR2 LQKENI. This CDR3 has 15 residues.

The CDR3 sequence: CASSLQAAINTDTQYF. The DNA for the CDR3 is TGCGCCAGCAGCTTGCAAGCGGCAATTAACACAGATACGCAGTATTTT. J is TRBJ2-3 and V is TRBV5-1, with a possible D match to TRBD2 (5 bases). This CDR3 contains 16 residues. V was trimmed by 1 base and J by 2 bases, leaving 14 bases between them. Germline V gene lookup returns CDR1 SGHRS and CDR2 YFSETQ.

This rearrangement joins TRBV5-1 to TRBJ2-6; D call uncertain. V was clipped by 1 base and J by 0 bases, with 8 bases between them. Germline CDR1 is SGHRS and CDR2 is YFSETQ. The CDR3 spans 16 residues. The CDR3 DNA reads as TGCGCCAGCAGCTTGTCTCGGAGCTCTGGGGCCAACGTCCTGACTTTC. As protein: CASSLSRSSGANVLTF.

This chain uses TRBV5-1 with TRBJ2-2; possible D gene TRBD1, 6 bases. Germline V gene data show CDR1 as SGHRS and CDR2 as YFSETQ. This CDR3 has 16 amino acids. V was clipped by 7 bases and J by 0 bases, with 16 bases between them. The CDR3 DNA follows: TGCGCCAGCGGGGGACACCCGGAATCGAACACCGGGGAGCTGTTTTTT. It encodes CASGGHPESNTGELFF.

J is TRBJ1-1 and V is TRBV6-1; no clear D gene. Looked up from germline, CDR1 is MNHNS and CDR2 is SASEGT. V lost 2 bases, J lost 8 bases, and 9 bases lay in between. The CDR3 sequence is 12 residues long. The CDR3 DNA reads TGTGCCAGCAGTGAACCGCTACGAGAAGCTTTCTTT. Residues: CASSEPLREAFF.

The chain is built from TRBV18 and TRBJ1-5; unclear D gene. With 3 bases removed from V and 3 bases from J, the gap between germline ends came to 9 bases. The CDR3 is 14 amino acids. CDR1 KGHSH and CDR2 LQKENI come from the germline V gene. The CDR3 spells CASSPVELNQPQHF. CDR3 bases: TGTGCCAGCTCACCGGTAGAGCTCAATCAGCCCCAGCATTTT. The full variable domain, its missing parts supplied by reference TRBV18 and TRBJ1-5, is NAGVMQNPRHLVRRRGQEARLRCSPMKGHSHVYWYRQLPEEGLKFMVYLQKENIIDESGMPKERFSAEFPKEGPSILRIQQVVRGDSAAYFCASSPVELNQPQHFGDGTRLSIL.

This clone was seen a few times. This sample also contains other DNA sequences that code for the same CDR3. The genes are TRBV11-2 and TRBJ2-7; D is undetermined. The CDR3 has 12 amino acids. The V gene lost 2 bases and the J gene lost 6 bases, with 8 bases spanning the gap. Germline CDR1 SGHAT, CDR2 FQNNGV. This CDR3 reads CASSLSSPEQYF. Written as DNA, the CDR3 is TGTGCCAGCAGCTTAAGCTCCCCCGAGCAGTACTTC.

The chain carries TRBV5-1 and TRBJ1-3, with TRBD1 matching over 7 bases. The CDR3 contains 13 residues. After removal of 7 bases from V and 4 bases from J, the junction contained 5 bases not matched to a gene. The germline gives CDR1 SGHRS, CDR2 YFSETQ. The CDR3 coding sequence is TGCGCCAGCTCGCCCAGGGGGGGAAACACCATATATTTT. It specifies CASSPRGGNTIYF. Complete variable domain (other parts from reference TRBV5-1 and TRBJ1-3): KAGVTQTPRYLIKTRGQQVTLSCSPISGHRSVSWYQQTPGQGLQFLFEYFSETQRNKGNFPGRFSGRQFSNSRSEMNVSTLELGDSALYLCASSPRGGNTIYFGEGSWLTVV.

CDR3 nucleotides: TGTGCCAGTAGTATTCCCCCCTATAACACAGGGGAAGGAGAAGGCTACACCTTC. Its translation: CASSIPPYNTGEGEGYTF. The chain links TRBV19 to TRBJ1-2; 7 bases are a match to TRBD1. This CDR3 has 18 amino acids. V gave up 3 bases and J gave up 8 bases; unmatched junction bases: 21. CDR1 is LNHDA, CDR2 SQIVND, per germline (reference sequence).

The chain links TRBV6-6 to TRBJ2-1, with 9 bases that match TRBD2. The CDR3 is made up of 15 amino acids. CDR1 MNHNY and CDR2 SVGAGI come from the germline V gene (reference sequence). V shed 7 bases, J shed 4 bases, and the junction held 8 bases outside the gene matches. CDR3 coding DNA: TGTGCCAGCACCCACCTAGCGGGGAAGTACAATGAGCAGTTCTTC. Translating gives CASTHLAGKYNEQFF.

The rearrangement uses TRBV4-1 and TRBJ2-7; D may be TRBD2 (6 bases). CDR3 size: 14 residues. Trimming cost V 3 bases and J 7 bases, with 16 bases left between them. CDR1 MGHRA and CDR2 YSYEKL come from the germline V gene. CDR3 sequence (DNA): TGCGCCAGCAGCCAGAGAGAGGAGGGTTGGGAGCAGTACTTC. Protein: CASSQREEGWEQYF.

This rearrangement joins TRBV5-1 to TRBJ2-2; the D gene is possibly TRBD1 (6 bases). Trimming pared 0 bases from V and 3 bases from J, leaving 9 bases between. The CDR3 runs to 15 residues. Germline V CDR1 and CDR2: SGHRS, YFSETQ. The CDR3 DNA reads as TGCGCCAGCAGCTTGGGGACAGCATACACCGGGGAGCTGTTTTTT. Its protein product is CASSLGTAYTGELFF.

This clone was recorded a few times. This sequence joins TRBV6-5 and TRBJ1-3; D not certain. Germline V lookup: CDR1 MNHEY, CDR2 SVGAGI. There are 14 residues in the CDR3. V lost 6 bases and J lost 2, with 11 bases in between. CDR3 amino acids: CASSSNLAGNTIYF. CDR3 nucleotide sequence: TGTGCCAGCAGCTCGAACTTGGCTGGAAACACCATATATTTT.

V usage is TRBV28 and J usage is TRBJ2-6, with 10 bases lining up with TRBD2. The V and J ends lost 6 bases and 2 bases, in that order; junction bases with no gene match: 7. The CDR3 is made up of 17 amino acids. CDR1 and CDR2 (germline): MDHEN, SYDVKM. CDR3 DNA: TGTGCCAGCAGAGGAACTAGCGGGGTGCCTGGGGCCAACGTCCTGACTTTC. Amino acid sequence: CASRGTSGVPGANVLTF.

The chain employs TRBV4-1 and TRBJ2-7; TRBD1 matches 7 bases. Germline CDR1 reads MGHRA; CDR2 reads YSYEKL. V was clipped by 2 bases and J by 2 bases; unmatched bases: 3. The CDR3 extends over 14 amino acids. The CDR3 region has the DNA TGCGCCAGCAGCCAACCCGGGACAGCCTACGAGCAGTACTTC. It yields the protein CASSQPGTAYEQYF.

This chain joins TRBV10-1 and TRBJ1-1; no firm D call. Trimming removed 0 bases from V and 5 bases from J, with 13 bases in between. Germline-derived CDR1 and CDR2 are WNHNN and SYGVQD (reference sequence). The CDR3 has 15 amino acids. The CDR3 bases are TGCGCCAGCAGTGAGTCTCACAGCCCGTGGACTGAAGCTTTCTTT. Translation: CASSESHSPWTEAFF.

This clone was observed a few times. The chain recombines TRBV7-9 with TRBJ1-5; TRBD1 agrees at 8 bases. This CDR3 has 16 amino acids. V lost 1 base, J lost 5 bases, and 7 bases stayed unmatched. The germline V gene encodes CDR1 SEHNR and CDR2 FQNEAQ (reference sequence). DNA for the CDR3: TGTGCCAGCAGCTTAGGGACAGGGACTACTTATCAGCCCCAGCATTTT. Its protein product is CASSLGTGTTYQPQHF.

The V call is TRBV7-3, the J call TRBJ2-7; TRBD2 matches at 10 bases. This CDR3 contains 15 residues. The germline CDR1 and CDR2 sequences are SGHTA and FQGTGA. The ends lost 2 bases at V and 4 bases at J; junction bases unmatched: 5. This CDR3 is CASSLGPSGRYEQYF. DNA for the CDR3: TGTGCCAGCAGCTTAGGGCCTAGCGGGAGATACGAGCAGTACTTC.

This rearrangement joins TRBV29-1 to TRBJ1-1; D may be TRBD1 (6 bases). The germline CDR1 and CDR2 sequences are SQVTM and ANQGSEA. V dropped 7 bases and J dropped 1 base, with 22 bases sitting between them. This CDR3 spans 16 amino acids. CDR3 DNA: TGCAGCGCCCGAACGGTACCAGGGGTATGGAACACTGAAGCTTTCTTT. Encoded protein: CSARTVPGVWNTEAFF.

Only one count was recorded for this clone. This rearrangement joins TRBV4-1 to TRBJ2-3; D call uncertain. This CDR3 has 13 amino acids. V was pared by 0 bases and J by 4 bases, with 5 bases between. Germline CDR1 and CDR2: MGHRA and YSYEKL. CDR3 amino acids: CASSQDNADTQYF. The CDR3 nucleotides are TGCGCCAGCAGCCAAGATAATGCAGATACGCAGTATTTT.

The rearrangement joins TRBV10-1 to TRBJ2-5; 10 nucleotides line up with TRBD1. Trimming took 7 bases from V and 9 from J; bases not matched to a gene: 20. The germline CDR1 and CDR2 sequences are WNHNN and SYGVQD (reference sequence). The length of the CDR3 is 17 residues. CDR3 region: CASKGAGQGLPPQAQYF. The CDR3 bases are TGCGCCAGCAAGGGAGCGGGACAGGGGTTGCCCCCACAGGCCCAGTACTTC.

The CDR3 spells CASSLVLAGGPGSLNIQYF. Here the CDR3 DNA reads TGCGCCAGCAGCTTGGTTCTAGCGGGAGGGCCAGGTTCTCTTAACATTCAGTACTTC. The gene calls are TRBV5-1 and TRBJ2-4; 12 bases match TRBD2. This CDR3 spans 19 amino acids. J gave up 7 bases and V 0 bases, and 14 bases lay outside the gene matches. The germline V gene has CDR1 SGHRS and CDR2 YFSETQ.